Listed below are T cell receptor beta chains from one sample, sequenced in a study of blood T cell repertoires in COVID-19. Some clones are missing from TCRdb's copy, which holds only in-frame ones; the method was immunoSEQ multiplex PCR. The sample includes roughly 380,000 clones, around 91% of them seen just once. The sequenced sample consisted of peripheral blood. These receptors came from a woman aged 35 to 49 with COVID-19, enrolled during active disease. CDR3s include the opening cysteine and the closing phenylalanine or tryptophan. D genes are given only for firm matches. Size values are once, few and many counts, or a class for expanded clones, and some rows have none.

.	.	TRBJ1-4	TRBV7-2	CASSLGARGNEKLFF	TGTGCCAGCAGCTTAGGGGCGAGAGGGAATGAAAAACTGTTTTTT
.	.	TRBJ2-1	TRBV27	CASSSSSGNPYNEQFF	TGTGCCAGCAGTTCGAGTAGCGGAAACCCCTACAATGAGCAGTTCTTC
.	.	TRBJ1-5	TRBV27	CASRTGGYGNQPQHF	TGTGCCAGCAGGACCGGAGGATACGGCAATCAGCCCCAGCATTTT
.	.	TRBJ2-2	TRBV11-1	CASSLALVNTGELFF	TGTGCCAGCAGCTTAGCGTTAGTGAACACCGGGGAGCTGTTTTTT
.	.	TRBJ1-4	TRBV7-9	CASSFNRAKEKLFF	TGTGCCAGCAGCTTCAACAGGGCGAAAGAAAAACTGTTTTTT
.	.	TRBJ1-1	TRBV12-3/TRBV12-4	CASSRQMNTEAFF	TGTGCCAGCAGTCGACAGATGAACACTGAAGCTTTCTTT
.	.	TRBJ2-1	TRBV4-1	CASSRQASVGGDEQFF	TGCGCCAGCAGCCGGCAAGCTTCTGTAGGGGGTGATGAGCAGTTCTTC
TRBD2	few	TRBJ2-1	TRBV6-5	CASRVTSGTYNEQFF	TGTGCCAGCAGGGTGACTAGCGGGACCTACAATGAGCAGTTCTTC
TRBD1	.	TRBJ1-1	TRBV10-3	CAINDRGRPSTEAFF	TGTGCCATCAATGACAGGGGGCGCCCCTCCACTGAAGCTTTCTTT
.	.	TRBJ1-2	TRBV7-8	CASSLQRGHYGYTF	TGTGCCAGCAGCTTACAGCGGGGGCATTATGGCTACACCTTC